The clone carrying this T cell receptor (beta chain) was recorded at least ten times. What it binds is unknown. Germline V gene sequence: CDR1 DFQATT, CDR2 SNEGSKA (reference sequence). This CDR3 is built from 13 residues. V was cut by 3 bases and J by 2 bases, with 10 bases left in between. The entry originates in a study of blood T cells in healthy people across ages. Overall study findings and caveats: The study found more naive CD4+ cells and higher diversity in long-lived than aged donors.

Sample-barcoded 5' priming and a J-beta primer mix drove a second PCR of about 6 to 12 cycles. TCRdb re-called the 5' RACE reads through MiXCR, storing one row per CDR3 protein. The sample contains around 650,000 distinct CDR3 sequences, approximately 40% of which appear only once. Extraction yielded at least 5 micrograms of total RNA per sample. This TCR was recovered from a man older than 75 in good health. Sequenced input: blood. This chain connects TRBV20-1 to TRBJ1-2, with D maybe TRBD1 (5 bases). CDR3 loop: CSARLQENYGYTF. In nucleotides, the CDR3 is TGCAGTGCTAGGCTACAGGAAAACTATGGCTACACCTTC.